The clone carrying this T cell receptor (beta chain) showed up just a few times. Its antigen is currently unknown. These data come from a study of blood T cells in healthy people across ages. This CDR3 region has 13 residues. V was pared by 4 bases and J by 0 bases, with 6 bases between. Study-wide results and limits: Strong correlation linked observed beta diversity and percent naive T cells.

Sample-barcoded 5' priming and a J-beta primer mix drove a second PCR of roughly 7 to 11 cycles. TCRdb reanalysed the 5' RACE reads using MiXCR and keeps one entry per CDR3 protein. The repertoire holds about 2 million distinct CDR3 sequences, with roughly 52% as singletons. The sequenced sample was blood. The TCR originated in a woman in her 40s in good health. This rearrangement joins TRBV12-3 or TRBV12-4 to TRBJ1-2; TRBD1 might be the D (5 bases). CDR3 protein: CASSWGANYGYTF. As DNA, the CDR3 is TGTGCCAGCAGTTGGGGGGCTAACTATGGCTACACCTTC.